This T cell receptor beta chain was recorded in a study of blood T cells in healthy people across ages. In its sample, this clonotype was seen a few times. Its cognate antigen is unknown. Findings and limits, study-wide: Naive CD4+ cells and diversity were both higher in long-lived donors than in aged donors.

J lost 7 bases, V lost 6 bases, and 9 bases had no gene match. Germline loops: CDR1 SEHNR, CDR2 FQNEAQ (reference sequence). The CDR3 length is 15 residues. A sample-barcoded 5' primer and a J-beta primer mix were used in a second PCR of roughly 7 to 11 cycles. TCRdb ran MiXCR on the 5' RACE reads and lists one entry per CDR3 protein. In the table there are some 1,500,000 distinct CDR3 sequences, approximately 43% of which are singletons. The chain couples TRBV7-9 to TRBJ2-1, with 10 bases fitting TRBD1. The source of this sequence is a woman aged 18-35 years in good health. The material sequenced was blood. This chain's CDR3 is CASSSRTGGMNEQFF. In DNA form, the CDR3 reads TGTGCCAGCAGTTCCAGGACAGGGGGTATGAATGAGCAGTTCTTC.